This TCR beta chain was documented in a study of T cell changes during pregnancy in multiple sclerosis. Trimming cost V 1 base and J 1 base; bases outside gene matches: 6. Germline loops: CDR1 MGHDK, CDR2 SYGVNS. The CDR3 length is 16 residues. Repertoires were generated with immunoSEQ multiplex PCR, while TCRdb's copy carries only in-frame clones and drops some. Among 26,000 or so clones listed, roughly 90% were seen once. This chain uses TRBV25-1 with TRBJ1-2; TRBD1 matches at 7 bases. The origin of this receptor is a female donor with multiple sclerosis, enrolled in a pregnancy study. Sequencing was performed on CD8+ T cells from peripheral blood mononuclear cells, taken in the second trimester of pregnancy. The CDR3 nucleotides are TGTGCCAGCAGTGAATGGGGGACAGAAAATAACTATGGCTACACCTTC. Amino acids: CASSEWGTENNYGYTF.